The 10 T cell receptor beta chains presented below share a single source sample, sequenced in a study of T cells in Graves' hyperthyroidism and ophthalmopathy. There were TCR beta CDR3 regions amplified from RNA transcripts. A set of HTBI primers served as the primers for a first-round RT-PCR of the TCR CDR3. Each CDR3 protein is one row after TCRdb ran MiXCR on the multiplex PCR reads. Altogether some 350,000 distinct CDR3 sequences are present, approximately 15% being singletons, with the ten largest covering 25% to 35%. Sequencing used blood. These receptors originate from a woman in her late teens or twenties with Graves' hyperthyroidism that later progressed to Graves' ophthalmopathy.

Many counts were recorded for this clonotype. The chain combines TRBV29-1 with TRBJ2-1, with D possibly called TRBD1 or TRBD2 (6 bases each). The V end lost 4 bases, the J end lost 6 bases, and 16 bases lay between the germline ends. The length of the CDR3 is 14 residues. The V gene's germline CDR1 is SQVTM and CDR2 ANQGSEA. The DNA for the CDR3 is TGCAGCGTTGGGGGGGCGCCTAGACTCAATGAGCAGTTCTTC. Its protein product is CSVGGAPRLNEQFF.

This clonotype was counted ten times or more. The V and J genes are TRBV7-9 and TRBJ2-3; 7 bases are shared with TRBD1. The CDR3 is made up of 16 amino acids. Germline V gives CDR1 SEHNR, CDR2 FQNEAQ (reference sequence). V was clipped by 4 bases and J by 0 bases; unmatched bases: 7. CDR3 residues: CASSYGDRTSTDTQYF. The CDR3, as DNA: TGTGCCAGCAGCTACGGGGACAGAACCAGCACAGATACGCAGTATTTT.

This clonotype was picked up many times. The V gene is TRBV7-2, the J gene TRBJ2-5; 11 bases are shared with TRBD1. The V gene end was trimmed by 5 bases and the J gene end by 5 bases; junction bases not matched to a gene: 7. Germline V gene data show CDR1 as SGHTA and CDR2 as FQGNSA. The CDR3 totals 15 residues. The CDR3 is CASSRTGGASETQYF. DNA of the CDR3: TGTGCCAGCAGCAGGACAGGGGGCGCATCGGAGACCCAGTACTTC. Full variable domain (outside the CDR3, taken from reference TRBV7-2 and TRBJ2-5): GAGVSQSPSNKVTEKGKDVELRCDPISGHTALYWYRQSLGQGLEFLIYFQGNSAPDKSGLPSDRFSAERTGGSVSTLTIQRTQQEDSAVYLCASSRTGGASETQYFGPGTRLLVL.

Points on this clonotype: This sequence may be a read error, since a much larger clone differs from it by one base. The rearrangement links TRBV6-2 or TRBV6-3 to TRBJ2-7; TRBD2 might be the D (5 bases). This CDR3 contains 13 residues. Germline V CDR1 and CDR2: MNHEY, SVGEGT. The V and J ends lost 0 bases and 11 bases respectively, with 14 bases between them. CDR3 bases: TGTGCCAGCAGTTACTCGCGGATGGAGGAGGAGTACTTC. It codes for CASSYSRMEEEYF.

The genes are TRBV7-9 and TRBJ2-5; the D is unclear. Germline V gene data show CDR1 as SEHNR and CDR2 as FQNEAQ (reference sequence). The CDR3 sequence is 14 residues long. V shed 3 bases and J shed 5 bases, with 13 bases lying between them. CDR3 sequence: CASSLQAGSETQYF. The CDR3 DNA reads as TGTGCCAGCAGCTTGCAGGCCGGGTCCGAGACCCAGTACTTC. Variable domain in full (rest from reference TRBV7-9 and TRBJ2-5): DTGVSQNPRHKITKRGQNVTFRCDPISEHNRLYWYRQTLGQGPEFLTYFQNEAQLEKSRLLSDRFSAERPKGSFSTLEIQRTEQGDSAMYLCASSLQAGSETQYFGPGTRLLVL.

Many counts were recorded for this clonotype. The rearrangement uses TRBV2 and TRBJ2-1; 13 bases align to TRBD2. Germline lookup yields CDR1 SNHLY and CDR2 FYNNEI. The CDR3 spans 16 residues. The V gene end was trimmed by 6 bases and the J gene end by 6 bases; junction bases not matched to a gene: 8. The CDR3 spells CASRALLAGGANEQFF. The CDR3 DNA is TGTGCCAGCAGGGCCTTACTAGCGGGAGGGGCCAATGAGCAGTTCTTC.

A word on this clonotype: This may be a read error: a much more frequent sequence differs by one nucleotide. This chain uses TRBV5-1 with TRBJ2-7, with D perhaps TRBD1 (6 bases). The germline CDR1 and CDR2 sequences are SGHRS and YFSETQ. The length of the CDR3 is 15 residues. CDR3: CASSLGQALPYELYF. CDR3 coding DNA: TGCGCCAGCAGCTTGGGACAGGCTCTTCCTTACGAGCTGTACTTC.

The chain carries TRBV4-2 and TRBJ2-3, with TRBD1 as a possible D gene (5 bases). The CDR3 totals 14 residues. CDR1 LGHNA and CDR2 YNFKEQ come from the germline V gene. The ends were cut back, 0 bases at V and 3 bases at J, with 7 bases in the middle. CDR3 protein: CASSQEKGTDTQYF. CDR3 DNA sequence: TGTGCCAGCAGCCAAGAGAAGGGGACAGATACGCAGTATTTT.

The rearrangement uses TRBV6-1 and TRBJ2-1; 10 positions match TRBD1. Germline lookup yields CDR1 MNHNS and CDR2 SASEGT. The CDR3 has 14 residues. Trimming at V came to 3 bases and at J to 8 bases, leaving 4 bases not matched to a gene. CDR3 sequence (DNA): TGTGCCAGCAGTGACGGACAGGGGGGGGATGAGCAGTTCTTC. The encoded protein is CASSDGQGGDEQFF.

This clonotype was seen many times. The rearrangement links TRBV20-1 to TRBJ2-1; D not resolved. Germline CDR1 reads DFQATT; CDR2 reads SNEGSKA (reference sequence). V was shortened by 3 bases and J by 4 bases, with 7 bases between the two germline ends. The CDR3 consists of 12 residues. CDR3 loop: CSARGGYNEQFF. CDR3 in DNA: TGCAGTGCTAGGGGTGGGTACAATGAGCAGTTCTTC.